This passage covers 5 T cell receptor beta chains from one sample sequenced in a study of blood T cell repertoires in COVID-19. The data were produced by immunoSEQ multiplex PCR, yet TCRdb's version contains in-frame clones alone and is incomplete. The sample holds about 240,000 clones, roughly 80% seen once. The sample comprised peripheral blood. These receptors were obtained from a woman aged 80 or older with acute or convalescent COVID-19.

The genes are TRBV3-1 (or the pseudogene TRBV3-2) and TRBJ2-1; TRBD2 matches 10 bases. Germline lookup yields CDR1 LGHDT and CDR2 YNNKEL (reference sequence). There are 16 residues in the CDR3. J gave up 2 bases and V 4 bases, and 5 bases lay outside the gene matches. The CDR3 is CASSPHLAGAYNEQFF. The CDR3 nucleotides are TGTGCCAGCAGCCCGCATCTAGCGGGGGCCTACAATGAGCAGTTCTTC.

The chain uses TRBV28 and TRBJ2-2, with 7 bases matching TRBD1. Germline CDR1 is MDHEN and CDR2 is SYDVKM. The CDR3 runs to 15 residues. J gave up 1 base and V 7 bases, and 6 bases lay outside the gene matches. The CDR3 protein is CASTQTGRNTGELFF. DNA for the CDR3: TGTGCCAGCACCCAGACAGGGAGGAACACCGGGGAGCTGTTTTTT.

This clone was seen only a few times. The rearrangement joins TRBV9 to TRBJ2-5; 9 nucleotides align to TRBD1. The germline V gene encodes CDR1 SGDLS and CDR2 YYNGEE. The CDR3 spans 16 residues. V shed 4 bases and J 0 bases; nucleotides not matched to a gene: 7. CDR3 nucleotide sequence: TGTGCCAGCAGCCCCCGGACAGGGGCGTACCAAGAGACCCAGTACTTC. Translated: CASSPRTGAYQETQYF.

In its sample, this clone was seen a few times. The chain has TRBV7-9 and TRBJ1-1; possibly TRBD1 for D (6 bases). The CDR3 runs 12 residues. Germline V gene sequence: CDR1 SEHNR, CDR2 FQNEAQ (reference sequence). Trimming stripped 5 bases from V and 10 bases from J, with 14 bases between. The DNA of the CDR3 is TGTGCCAGCAGCACAGGGATTGGGGGAGCTTTCTTT. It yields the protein CASSTGIGGAFF.

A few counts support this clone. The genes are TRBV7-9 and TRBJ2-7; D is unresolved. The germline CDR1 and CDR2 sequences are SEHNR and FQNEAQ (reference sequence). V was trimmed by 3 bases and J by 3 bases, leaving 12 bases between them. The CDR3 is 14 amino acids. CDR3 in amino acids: CASSLSSLNYEQYF. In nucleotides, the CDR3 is TGTGCCAGCAGCTTGTCCTCTTTAAACTACGAGCAGTACTTC.